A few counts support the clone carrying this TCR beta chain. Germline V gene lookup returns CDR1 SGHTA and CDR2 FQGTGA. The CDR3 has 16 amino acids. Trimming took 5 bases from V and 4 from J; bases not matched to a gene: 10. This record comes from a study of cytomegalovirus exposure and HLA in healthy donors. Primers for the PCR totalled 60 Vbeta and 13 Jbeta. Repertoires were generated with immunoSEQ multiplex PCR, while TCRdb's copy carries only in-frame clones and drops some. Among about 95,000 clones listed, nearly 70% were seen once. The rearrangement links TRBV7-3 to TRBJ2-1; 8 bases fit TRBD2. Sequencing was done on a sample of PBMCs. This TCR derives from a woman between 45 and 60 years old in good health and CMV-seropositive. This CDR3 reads CASSLSAGAQYNEQFF. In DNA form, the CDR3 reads TGTGCCAGCAGCCTCTCAGCGGGAGCCCAATACAATGAGCAGTTCTTC. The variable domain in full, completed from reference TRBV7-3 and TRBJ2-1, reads GAGVSQTPSNKVTEKGKYVELRCDPISGHTALYWYRQSLGQGPEFLIYFQGTGAADDSGLPNDRFFAVRPEGSVSTLKIQRTERGDSAVYLCASSLSAGAQYNEQFFGPGTRLTVL.